The 3 T cell receptor beta chains given below trace back to one sample, sequenced in a study of T-cell reconstitution after alpha-beta-depleted transplantation in children. Preparing the TCRbeta library involved the use of unique molecular identifiers. TCRdb recomputed calls from the PCR reads with MiXCR, one row per CDR3 protein. This table has roughly 500,000 distinct CDR3 sequences, 18% appearing once. The sequencing here drew on PBMCs from the stem cell graft donor, taken from the stem cell graft. These receptors were taken from a human donor who donated a stem cell graft to a child with acute lymphoblastic leukemia.

The chain joins TRBV6-2 or TRBV6-3 to TRBJ2-5, with TRBD1 matching 7 bases. The junction had 4 bases not matched to a gene; V was cut back by 7 bases and J by 2 bases. This CDR3 comprises 13 residues. Germline CDR1 is MNHEY and CDR2 is SVGEGT. The CDR3 here is CASTRQGQETQYF. The CDR3 DNA follows: TGTGCCAGCACTCGACAGGGTCAAGAGACCCAGTACTTC.

The V call is TRBV20-1, the J call TRBJ2-1; 12 nucleotides agree with TRBD2. J gave up 9 bases and V 5 bases, and 8 bases lay outside the gene matches. CDR1 is DFQATT, CDR2 SNEGSKA, per germline (reference sequence). CDR3 length equals 14 residues. The CDR3: CSAAPGTSGFEQFF. In nucleotides, the CDR3 is TGCAGTGCTGCTCCCGGGACTAGCGGGTTTGAGCAGTTCTTC.

The chain combines TRBV14 with TRBJ2-1; TRBD2 matches 8 bases. The length of the CDR3 is 17 residues. The germline gives CDR1 SGHDN, CDR2 FVKESK. V dropped 3 bases and J dropped 10; count of bases not matched to a gene: 17. Written as DNA, the CDR3 is TGTGCCAGCAGCCAGGCTAGCGGGCCCGCCCCCCTAGGGGAGCAGTTCTTC. Encoded protein: CASSQASGPAPLGEQFF.